This is a list of T cell receptor beta chains from one sample in a study of glioma-infiltrating T cells after dendritic cell vaccination. The data were produced by immunoSEQ multiplex PCR, yet TCRdb's version contains in-frame clones alone and is incomplete. The sample consists of 85,000 or so clones, about 85% of them appearing once. This specimen consisted of blood, obtained after dendritic cell vaccination. The receptors stem from a human donor with glioblastoma. Each CDR3 is given with its conserved first and last residue. D genes are given only for firm matches. Expanded clones are given a class, and other clones once, few, many or no size at all.

v_call	j_call	clone_size	d_call	cdr3_aa	cdr3_nt
TRBV18	TRBJ2-3	NA	TRBD2	CASSPDRLAGTDTQYF	TGTGCCAGCTCTCCCGATCGACTAGCTGGCACAGATACGCAGTATTTT
TRBV30	TRBJ2-7	NA	NA	CAWRRGTSYEQYF	TGTGCCTGGAGGCGGGGCACCTCCTACGAGCAGTACTTC
TRBV21-1	TRBJ2-3	NA	NA	CASIIAGPRRTDTQYF	TGTGCCAGCATCATAGCGGGTCCGCGGAGGACAGATACGCAGTATTTT
TRBV5-1	TRBJ1-1	once	NA	CASSLGGAVQAFF	TGCGCCAGCAGCCTCGGGGGGGCGGTTCAAGCTTTCTTT
TRBV7-2	TRBJ2-3	NA	NA	CASSLMGAHTQYF	TGTGCCAGCAGCTTAATGGGCGCACATACGCAGTATTTT
TRBV2	TRBJ1-2	NA	TRBD1	CASSGGQGYGYTF	TGTGCCAGCAGTGGGGGACAGGGGTATGGCTACACCTTC
TRBV4-3	TRBJ1-2	NA	NA	CASSQEKAAFLYGYTF	TGCGCCAGCAGCCAAGAAAAGGCGGCATTCCTATATGGCTACACCTTC
TRBV7-6	TRBJ2-3	NA	NA	CASSLIPLQRAQTDTQYF	TGTGCCAGCAGCTTAATTCCACTACAGAGGGCTCAGACAGATACGCAGTATTTT
TRBV19	TRBJ2-1	NA	NA	CASSIVGSGYEQFF	TGTGCCAGTAGTATAGTGGGGAGCGGCTATGAGCAGTTCTTC
TRBV5-1	TRBJ2-7	NA	NA	CASSLDISYEQYF	TGCGCCAGCAGCTTGGACATATCCTACGAGCAGTACTTC
TRBV29-1	TRBJ1-1	NA	NA	CSASGINTEAFF	TGCAGCGCGAGCGGGATAAACACTGAAGCTTTCTTT
TRBV27	TRBJ2-1	NA	TRBD1	CASSLLGQLGWNEQFF	TGTGCCAGCAGTTTATTGGGACAGTTGGGCTGGAATGAGCAGTTCTTC
TRBV7-3	TRBJ2-3	NA	TRBD2	CASSSRLAGGMRTDTQYF	TGTGCCAGCAGCTCAAGACTAGCGGGGGGGATGCGCACAGATACGCAGTATTTT
TRBV28	TRBJ1-1	NA	NA	CASRGHSNTEAFF	TGTGCCAGCAGGGGACACTCCAACACTGAAGCTTTCTTT
TRBV21-1	TRBJ1-5	NA	NA	CASSKELEGYSPTQHF	TGTGCCAGCAGCAAAGAGTTAGAGGGCTATTCCCCAACCCAGCATTTT
TRBV6-6	TRBJ2-7	NA	TRBD1	CASSYLTGEHEQYF	TGTGCCAGCAGTTACCTGACAGGGGAGCACGAGCAGTACTTC
TRBV29-1	TRBJ2-3	NA	TRBD1	CSVRTGQTDTQYF	TGCAGCGTTAGGACAGGGCAAACAGATACGCAGTATTTT
TRBV27	TRBJ2-7	NA	TRBD2	CASSPGLAGDAYF	TGTGCCAGCAGTCCCGGACTAGCGGGAGATGCGTACTTC
TRBV21-1	TRBJ2-1	once	NA	CASSKSSSIAGFEPEQFF	TGTGCCAGCAGCAAGTCATCATCTATAGCGGGATTTGAACCTGAGCAGTTCTTC
TRBV9	TRBJ1-5	NA	TRBD1	CASSEGQYNQPQHF	TGTGCCAGCAGCGAGGGACAGTACAATCAGCCCCAGCATTTT
TRBV28	TRBJ2-3	NA	NA	CASSETLTDTQYF	TGTGCCAGTAGCGAGACCCTCACAGATACGCAGTATTTT
TRBV30	TRBJ1-5	NA	NA	CAWSLGQEPQHF	TGTGCCTGGAGTCTGGGGCAGGAGCCCCAGCATTTT
TRBV11-2	TRBJ2-5	NA	TRBD1	CASSSSKGQGRRGETQYF	TGTGCCAGCAGCTCTTCTAAGGGACAGGGCCGTAGGGGAGAGACCCAGTACTTC
TRBV4-3	TRBJ2-3	NA	NA	CASSQEWDTYTDTQYF	TGCGCCAGCAGCCAAGAATGGGACACCTACACAGATACGCAGTATTTT
TRBV7-8	TRBJ1-1	NA	TRBD1	CASSLTGQGRNTEAFF	TGTGCCAGCAGCTTGACCGGACAGGGCAGGAACACTGAAGCTTTCTTT
TRBV7-2	TRBJ2-7	NA	NA	CASSLALWQEPIYEQYF	TGTGCCAGCAGCTTAGCGCTGTGGCAGGAACCCATTTACGAGCAGTACTTC
TRBV6-6	TRBJ1-2	NA	NA	CASSYNPGGNGYTF	TGTGCCAGCAGTTACAACCCGGGAGGGAATGGCTACACCTTC
TRBV15	TRBJ2-7	once	TRBD2	CATSRAGTSGTAYEQYF	TGTGCCACCAGCAGAGCCGGGACTAGCGGGACCGCCTACGAGCAGTACTTC
TRBV9	TRBJ1-1	NA	TRBD1	CASSAEDRGLDTEAFF	TGTGCCAGCAGCGCCGAGGACAGGGGGCTTGACACTGAAGCTTTCTTT
TRBV15	TRBJ2-3	NA	TRBD2	CATSGRTSGSPILDF	TGTGCCACCAGCGGACGGACTAGCGGGAGCCCGATTCTAGATTTT
TRBV7-3	TRBJ2-1	NA	NA	CASSPGTGNEQFF	TGTGCCAGCAGTCCGGGAACGGGGAATGAGCAGTTCTTC
TRBV11-2	TRBJ1-1	NA	TRBD1	CASSPRTGAVTEAFF	TGTGCCAGCAGCCCGAGGACAGGGGCGGTCACTGAAGCTTTCTTT
TRBV28	TRBJ2-5	few	NA	CASSFRRGGGRGTQYF	TGTGCCAGCAGTTTTCGGAGGGGAGGGGGTAGAGGAACCCAGTACTTC
TRBV6-5	TRBJ1-2	NA	TRBD1	CASSKDRGNGYTF	TGTGCCAGCAGTAAGGACAGGGGTAATGGCTACACCTTC
TRBV5-1	TRBJ2-1	few	TRBD2	CASSLRVAGVANEQFF	TGCGCCAGCAGCTTAAGGGTAGCGGGAGTGGCCAATGAGCAGTTCTTC
TRBV25-1	TRBJ1-1	NA	NA	CASSDSSSNTEAFF	TGTGCCAGCAGCGACAGTTCGTCGAACACTGAAGCTTTCTTT
TRBV9	TRBJ2-7	NA	TRBD1	CASSFRDSREQYF	TGTGCCAGCAGCTTTCGGGACAGTCGGGAGCAGTACTTC
TRBV6-1	TRBJ2-7	NA	TRBD1	CASSWTGAYEQYF	TGTGCCAGCAGTTGGACAGGGGCATACGAGCAGTACTTC
TRBV11-2	TRBJ2-7	NA	NA	CASSLTPGSPYEQYF	TGTGCCAGCAGCTTAACTCCAGGGTCCCCCTACGAGCAGTACTTC
TRBV2	TRBJ2-7	once	NA	CASSERRDPTYEQYF	TGTGCCAGCAGTGAAAGGCGGGATCCGACCTACGAGCAGTACTTC
TRBV19	TRBJ1-1	NA	NA	CASSWGIRNTEAFF	TGTGCCAGTAGTTGGGGCATTCGGAACACTGAAGCTTTCTTT
TRBV19	TRBJ2-3	once	NA	CASSSGGTDTQYF	TGTGCCAGTAGTAGCGGCGGCACAGATACGCAGTATTTT
TRBV7-8	TRBJ2-5	NA	TRBD2	CASSLGTGGLQETQYF	TGTGCCAGCAGCTTAGGAACGGGAGGGCTCCAAGAGACCCAGTACTTC
TRBV7-2	TRBJ2-5	few	NA	CASSLKAGPQETQYF	TGTGCCAGCAGCTTAAAGGCAGGGCCTCAAGAGACCCAGTACTTC
TRBV5-1	TRBJ1-2	NA	NA	CASRLTDTTYGYTF	TGCGCCAGCAGGCTGACAGATACGACCTATGGCTACACCTTC
TRBV9	TRBJ1-3	NA	TRBD1	CASSADRASGNTIYF	TGTGCCAGCAGCGCGGACAGGGCCTCTGGAAACACCATATATTTT
TRBV9	TRBJ1-2	NA	NA	CASSVGGTDLSNYGYTF	TGTGCCAGCAGCGTAGGTGGAACAGACCTCTCCAACTATGGCTACACCTTC
TRBV4-2	TRBJ1-4	NA	NA	CASSFRQATNEKLFF	TGTGCCAGCAGCTTCCGACAGGCCACTAATGAAAAACTGTTTTTT
TRBV14	TRBJ2-7	NA	NA	CASSPRQTYEQYF	TGTGCCAGCAGCCCACGACAGACCTACGAGCAGTACTTC
TRBV25-1	TRBJ1-4	NA	TRBD1	CASKSDRSEKLFF	TGTGCCAGCAAGTCGGACAGGTCGGAAAAACTGTTTTTT
TRBV7-2	TRBJ2-2	few	NA	CASSFAGGQVGELFF	TGTGCCAGCAGCTTCGCGGGAGGACAGGTCGGGGAGCTGTTTTTT
TRBV19	TRBJ1-1	NA	NA	CASSMIGRGTMNTEAFF	TGTGCCAGTAGTATGATAGGACGGGGGACGATGAACACTGAAGCTTTCTTT
TRBV28	TRBJ1-1	NA	NA	CASSLRNTEAFF	TGTGCCAGCAGTTTGAGAAACACTGAAGCTTTCTTT
TRBV4-1	TRBJ2-5	NA	NA	CASSRGGPGETQYF	TGCGCCAGCAGCCGCGGCGGGCCGGGGGAGACCCAGTACTTC
TRBV7-8	TRBJ1-3	NA	NA	CASSLGSETGNTIYF	TGTGCCAGCAGCTTAGGCAGCGAAACTGGAAACACCATATATTTT